These 15 T cell receptor beta chains originate from one sample sequenced in a study of blood T cell repertoires in COVID-19. Only in-frame clones appear in the TCRdb table, and some are missing; sequencing was by immunoSEQ multiplex PCR. The sample holds tens of thousands of clones, 70% to 90% seen once. The sequenced material came from peripheral blood. Source of these receptors: a woman aged 80 or over with acute or convalescent COVID-19.

The chain carries TRBV5-1 and TRBJ1-1; 7 nucleotides agree with TRBD1. V lost 0 bases, J lost 11 bases, and 1 base stayed unmatched. The germline V gene encodes CDR1 SGHRS and CDR2 YFSETQ. The CDR3 length is 11 residues. CDR3 sequence: CASSLEGAAFF. The CDR3 bases are TGCGCCAGCAGCTTGGAGGGGGCCGCTTTCTTT.

J is TRBJ1-2 and V is TRBV3-1 (or the pseudogene TRBV3-2); D is possibly TRBD1 (5 bases). This CDR3 region has 14 residues. Trimming pared 0 bases from V and 4 bases from J, leaving 9 bases between. Germline-derived CDR1 and CDR2 are LGHDT and YNNKEL (reference sequence). As DNA, the CDR3 is TGTGCCAGCAGCCAAGATCCGGGGGTCTATGGCTACACCTTC. Translating it yields CASSQDPGVYGYTF.

J is TRBJ2-3 and V is TRBV5-4; 9 bases fit TRBD2. The trim removed 9 bases at V and 3 bases at J, leaving 11 bases unmatched. CDR3 length: 15 residues. The germline V gene encodes CDR1 SGHNT and CDR2 YYREEE (reference sequence). The CDR3 region has the DNA TGTGCCATGTCCCCCGGAGGACTAGCGACAGATACGCAGTATTTT. This translates into CAMSPGGLATDTQYF.

This clone was picked up one time. J is TRBJ2-2 and V is TRBV9, with unresolved D. Trimming cost V 0 bases and J 5 bases, with 8 bases left between them. CDR3 length equals 14 residues. In germline, CDR1 is SGDLS, CDR2 YYNGEE. CDR3 sequence reads: CASSVVPSTGELFF. The CDR3 DNA follows: TGTGCCAGCAGCGTAGTTCCCAGTACCGGGGAGCTGTTTTTT.

The rearrangement links TRBV3-1 (or the pseudogene TRBV3-2) to TRBJ1-2; 9 bases agree with TRBD1. The germline CDR1 and CDR2 sequences are LGHDT and YNNKEL (reference sequence). V shed 4 bases, J shed 4 bases, and the junction held 7 bases outside the gene matches. This CDR3 spans 15 amino acids. This CDR3 reads CASSRRTGVTYGYTF. CDR3 in DNA: TGTGCCAGCAGCCGAAGGACAGGGGTAACCTATGGCTACACCTTC.

This clone occurred a few times. The gene calls are TRBV23-1 and TRBJ2-7; perhaps TRBD1 as D (5 bases). TRBV23-1 is an open reading frame whose function is uncertain. V was pared by 0 bases and J by 0 bases, with 15 bases between. This CDR3 region has 17 residues. CDR3 DNA sequence: TGCGCCAGCAGTCAATCGTTGGCAGGAGACAGCTCCTACGAGCAGTACTTC. Its translation is CASSQSLAGDSSYEQYF.

This sequence joins TRBV4-1 and TRBJ1-2; D may be TRBD1 (5 bases). CDR3 length: 14 amino acids. Between the trimmed V and J ends, which lost 0 bases and 4 bases, there was a span of 9 bases. Germline V gives CDR1 MGHRA, CDR2 YSYEKL. The CDR3 sequence is CASSQETARYGYTF. The CDR3 DNA sequence: TGCGCCAGCAGCCAAGAGACAGCGCGCTATGGCTACACCTTC.

The V call is TRBV3-1 (or the pseudogene TRBV3-2), the J call TRBJ2-2; maybe TRBD1 (5 bases). Per germline, CDR1 LGHDT and CDR2 YNNKEL (reference sequence). Trimming pared 4 bases from V and 1 base from J, leaving 7 bases between. The CDR3 is made up of 14 amino acids. DNA for the CDR3: TGTGCCAGCAGCCCCCAGGGGAACACCGGGGAGCTGTTTTTT. It encodes CASSPQGNTGELFF.

V is TRBV2 and J is TRBJ1-6; D unresolved. V gave up 6 bases and J gave up 7 bases, with 4 bases separating them. Germline V gene data show CDR1 as SNHLY and CDR2 as FYNNEI. The CDR3 is 11 amino acids. For the CDR3, the DNA is TGTGCCAGCAGCTACAATTCACCCCTCCACTTT. Encoded protein: CASSYNSPLHF.

This rearrangement joins TRBV5-1 to TRBJ2-2; 7 bases match TRBD1. J lost 3 bases, V lost 4 bases, and 3 bases had no gene match. The germline CDR1 and CDR2 sequences are SGHRS and YFSETQ. The CDR3 has 14 residues. Written as DNA, the CDR3 is TGCGCCAGCAGCGCCGACAGGGACACCGGGGAGCTGTTTTTT. As protein: CASSADRDTGELFF. The full variable domain, its missing parts supplied by reference TRBV5-1 and TRBJ2-2, is KAGVTQTPRYLIKTRGQQVTLSCSPISGHRSVSWYQQTPGQGLQFLFEYFSETQRNKGNFPGRFSGRQFSNSRSEMNVSTLELGDSALYLCASSADRDTGELFFGEGSRLTVL.

The chain recombines TRBV28 with TRBJ1-5, with TRBD1 as a possible D gene (6 bases). V lost 4 bases to trimming and J lost 0 bases, with 13 bases between them. The CDR3 has 16 residues. The V gene's germline CDR1 is MDHEN and CDR2 SYDVKM. The CDR3 spells CASSSDRIYSNQPQHF. CDR3 DNA sequence: TGTGCCAGCAGTTCCGACAGGATTTATAGCAATCAGCCCCAGCATTTT.

The rearrangement links TRBV18 to TRBJ2-7; 11 nucleotides align to TRBD2. The CDR3 spans 15 residues. V dropped 1 base and J dropped 2; count of bases not matched to a gene: 1. The germline V gene has CDR1 KGHSH and CDR2 LQKENI. CDR3 sequence: CASSPQTSGAYEQYF. The DNA for the CDR3 is TGTGCCAGCTCACCACAGACTAGCGGGGCCTACGAGCAGTACTTC.

The V gene is TRBV6-1, the J gene TRBJ1-4; 8 bases fit TRBD1. The V gene end was trimmed by 3 bases and the J gene end by 8 bases; junction bases not matched to a gene: 8. The CDR3 covers 15 residues. Germline V gene sequence: CDR1 MNHNS, CDR2 SASEGT. The CDR3 here is CASSESGQADEKLFF. CDR3 in DNA: TGTGCCAGCAGTGAGTCGGGACAGGCTGACGAAAAACTGTTTTTT.

V usage is TRBV18 and J usage is TRBJ1-1, with 10 bases identical to TRBD1. V was clipped by 5 bases and J by 4 bases; unmatched bases: 10. The CDR3 runs to 16 residues. The germline V gene has CDR1 KGHSH and CDR2 LQKENI. CDR3 residues: CASSSAGTGASTEAFF. The CDR3 bases are TGTGCCAGCTCATCAGCCGGGACAGGGGCTAGCACTGAAGCTTTCTTT.

V is TRBV3-1 (or the pseudogene TRBV3-2) and J is TRBJ1-1; weak D call: TRBD1 (5 bases). Germline loops: CDR1 LGHDT, CDR2 YNNKEL (reference sequence). The CDR3 runs to 14 residues. With 1 base removed from V and 3 bases from J, the gap between germline ends came to 9 bases. The CDR3 coding sequence is TGTGCCAGCAGCCAAGGTCCCAGGGACACTGAAGCTTTCTTT. Translation gives CASSQGPRDTEAFF.